The sequence of this T cell receptor beta chain was determined in a study of cytomegalovirus exposure and HLA in healthy donors. The PCR had 60 Vbeta and 13 Jbeta primers. Using immunoSEQ multiplex PCR, the repertoire was profiled, and TCRdb retains in-frame clones only, with some absent. This repertoire shows 150,000 to 200,000 clones, over 60% found once; its top ten account for less than 0.9%. The CDR3 loop spans 14 amino acids. Germline V lookup: CDR1 SGDLS, CDR2 YYNGEE. J lost 6 bases, V lost 3 bases, and 7 bases had no gene match. The clonotype was recovered from a female donor in good health and CMV-seronegative. The sample comprised PBMCs. The chain is built from TRBV9 and TRBJ1-1; 8 nucleotides match TRBD1. The DNA of the CDR3 is TGTGCCAGCAGCGCTATACAGGGGGTGTCTGAAGCTTTCTTT. Residues: CASSAIQGVSEAFF. Supplemented by reference TRBV9 and TRBJ1-1, the full variable domain reads DSGVTQTPKHLITATGQRVTLRCSPRSGDLSVYWYQQSLDQGLQFLIQYYNGEERAKGNILERFSAQQFPDLHSELNLSSLELGDSALYFCASSAIQGVSEAFFGQGTRLTVV.